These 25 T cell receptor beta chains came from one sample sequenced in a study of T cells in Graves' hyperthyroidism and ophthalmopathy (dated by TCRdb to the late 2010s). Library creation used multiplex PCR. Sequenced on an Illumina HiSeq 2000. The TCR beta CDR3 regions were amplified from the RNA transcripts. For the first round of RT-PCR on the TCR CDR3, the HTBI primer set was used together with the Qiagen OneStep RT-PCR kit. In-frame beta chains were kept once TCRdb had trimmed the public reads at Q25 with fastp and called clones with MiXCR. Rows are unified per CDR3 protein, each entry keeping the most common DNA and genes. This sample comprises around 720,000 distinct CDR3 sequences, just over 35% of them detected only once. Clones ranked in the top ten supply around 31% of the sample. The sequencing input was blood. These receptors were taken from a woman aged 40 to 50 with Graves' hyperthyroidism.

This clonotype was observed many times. The CDR3: CATSRIRQGPNYGYTF. The CDR3 DNA is TGTGCCACCAGCAGAATACGACAGGGACCAAACTATGGCTACACCTTC. This chain links TRBV15 with TRBJ1-2; 7 nucleotides match TRBD1. The CDR3 is 16 residues long. V lost 2 bases to trimming and J lost 2 bases; unmatched junction nucleotides: 8. CDR1 and CDR2 (germline): LNHNV, YYDKDF (reference sequence). Full variable domain (rest looked up from reference TRBV15 and TRBJ1-2): DAMVIQNPRYQVTQFGKPVTLSCSQTLNHNVMYWYQQKSSQAPKLLFHYYDKDFNNEADTPDNFQSRRPNTSFCFLDIRSPGLGDTAMYLCATSRIRQGPNYGYTFGSGTRLTVV.

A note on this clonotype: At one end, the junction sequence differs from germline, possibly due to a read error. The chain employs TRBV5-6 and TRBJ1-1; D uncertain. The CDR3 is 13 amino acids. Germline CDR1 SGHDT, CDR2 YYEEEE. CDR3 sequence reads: CAGSYGRNTEAFF. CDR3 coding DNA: TGTGCCGGCAGCTACGGTAGAAACACTGAAGCTTTCTTT.

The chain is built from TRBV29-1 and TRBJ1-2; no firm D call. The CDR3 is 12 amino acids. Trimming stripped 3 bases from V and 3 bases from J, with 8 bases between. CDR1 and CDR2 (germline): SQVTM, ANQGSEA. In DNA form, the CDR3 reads TGCAGCGTTGAGGTGGTGGACTATGGCTACACCTTC. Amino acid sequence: CSVEVVDYGYTF.

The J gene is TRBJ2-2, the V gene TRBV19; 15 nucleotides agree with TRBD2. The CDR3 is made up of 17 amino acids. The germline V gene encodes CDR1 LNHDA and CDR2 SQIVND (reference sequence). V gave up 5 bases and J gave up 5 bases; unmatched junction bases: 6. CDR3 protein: CASSPGLAGGFTGELFF. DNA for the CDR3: TGTGCCAGTAGTCCGGGACTAGCGGGAGGTTTTACCGGGGAGCTGTTTTTT.

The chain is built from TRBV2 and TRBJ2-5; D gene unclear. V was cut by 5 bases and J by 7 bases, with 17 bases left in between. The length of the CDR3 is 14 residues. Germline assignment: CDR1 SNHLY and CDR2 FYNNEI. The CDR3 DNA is TGTGCCAGCAGTTTATCGATGACCCAAAGGACCCAGTACTTC. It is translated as CASSLSMTQRTQYF.

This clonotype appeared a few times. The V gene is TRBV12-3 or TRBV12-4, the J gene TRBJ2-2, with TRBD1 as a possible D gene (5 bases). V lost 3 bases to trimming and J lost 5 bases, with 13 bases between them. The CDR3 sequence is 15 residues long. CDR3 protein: CASSLRRVVTGELFF. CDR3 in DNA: TGTGCCAGCAGTTTGCGCAGGGTGGTAACCGGGGAGCTGTTTTTT.

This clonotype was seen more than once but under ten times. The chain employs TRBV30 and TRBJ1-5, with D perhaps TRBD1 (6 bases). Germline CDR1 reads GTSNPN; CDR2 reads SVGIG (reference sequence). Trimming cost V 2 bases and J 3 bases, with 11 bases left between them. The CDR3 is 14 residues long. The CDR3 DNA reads TGTGCCTGGAGTATCACAGGGATCAATCAGCCCCAGCATTTT. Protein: CAWSITGINQPQHF.

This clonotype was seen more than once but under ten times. The CDR3 sequence: CSAAPEGGGAFF. CDR3 nucleotides: TGCAGTGCTGCCCCCGAAGGGGGGGGAGCTTTCTTT. The chain is built from TRBV20-1 and TRBJ1-1; perhaps TRBD1 as D (6 bases). This CDR3 comprises 12 residues. Trimming removed 5 bases at V and 10 bases at J, with 17 bases between. The germline V gene has CDR1 DFQATT and CDR2 SNEGSKA (reference sequence).

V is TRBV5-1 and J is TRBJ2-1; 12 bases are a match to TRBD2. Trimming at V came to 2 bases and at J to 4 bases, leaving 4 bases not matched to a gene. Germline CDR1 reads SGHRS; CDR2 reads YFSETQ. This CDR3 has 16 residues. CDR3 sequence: CASSLDGLAGYNEQFF. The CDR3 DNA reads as TGCGCCAGCAGCTTAGACGGACTAGCGGGATACAATGAGCAGTTCTTC.

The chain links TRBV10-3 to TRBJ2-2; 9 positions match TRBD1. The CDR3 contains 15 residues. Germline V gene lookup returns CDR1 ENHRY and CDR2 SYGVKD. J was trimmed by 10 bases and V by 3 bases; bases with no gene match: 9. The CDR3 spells CAISESGTGTQELFF. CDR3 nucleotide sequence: TGTGCCATCAGTGAATCCGGGACAGGGACTCAGGAGCTGTTTTTT.

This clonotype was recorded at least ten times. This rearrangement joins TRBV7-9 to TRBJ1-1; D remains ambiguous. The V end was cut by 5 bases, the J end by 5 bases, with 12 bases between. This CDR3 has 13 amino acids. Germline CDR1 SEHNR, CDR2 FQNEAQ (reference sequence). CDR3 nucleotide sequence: TGTGCCAGCAGCCGAGGGATCGCAACTGAAGCTTTCTTT. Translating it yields CASSRGIATEAFF.

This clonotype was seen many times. The DNA of the CDR3 is TGCAGTGCCGAGGCTCCCAGCGGTGAAGAGACCCAGTACTTC. Its protein product is CSAEAPSGEETQYF. The V and J genes are TRBV20-1 and TRBJ2-5; D possibly corresponds to TRBD2 (5 bases). CDR3 length: 14 amino acids. CDR1 is DFQATT, CDR2 SNEGSKA, per germline (reference sequence). V dropped 6 bases and J dropped 3 bases, with 17 bases sitting between them.

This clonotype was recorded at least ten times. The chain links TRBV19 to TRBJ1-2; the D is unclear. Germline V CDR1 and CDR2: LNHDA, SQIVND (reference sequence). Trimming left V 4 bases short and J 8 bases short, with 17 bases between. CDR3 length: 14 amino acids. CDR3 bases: TGTGCCAGTAGTAAGGGCCCGGGCCCCAGCGGCTACACCTTC. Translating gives CASSKGPGPSGYTF.

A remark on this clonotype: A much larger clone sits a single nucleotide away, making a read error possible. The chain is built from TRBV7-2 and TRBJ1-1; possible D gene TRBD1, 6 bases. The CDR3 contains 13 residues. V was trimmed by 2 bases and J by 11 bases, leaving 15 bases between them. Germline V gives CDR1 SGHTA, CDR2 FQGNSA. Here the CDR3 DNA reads TGTACCAGCAGCTTAACGGACAGAGATCCCGCTTTCTTT. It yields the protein CTSSLTDRDPAFF.

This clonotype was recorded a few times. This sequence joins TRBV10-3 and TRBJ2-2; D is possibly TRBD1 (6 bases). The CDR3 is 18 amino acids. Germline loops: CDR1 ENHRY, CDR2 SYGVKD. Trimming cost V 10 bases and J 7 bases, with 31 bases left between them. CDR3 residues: CASSQTGWQGRVDGELFF. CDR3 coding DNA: TGTGCCAGCAGCCAGACGGGCTGGCAGGGGCGGGTGGACGGGGAGCTGTTTTTT.

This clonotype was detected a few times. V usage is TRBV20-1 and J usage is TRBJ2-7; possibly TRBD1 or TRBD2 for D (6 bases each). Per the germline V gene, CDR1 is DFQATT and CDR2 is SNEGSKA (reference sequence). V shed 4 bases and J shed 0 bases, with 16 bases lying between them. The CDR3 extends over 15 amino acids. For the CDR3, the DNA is TGCAGTGCTACTGAGGGGGACTCCTACTCCTACGAGCAGTACTTC. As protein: CSATEGDSYSYEQYF.

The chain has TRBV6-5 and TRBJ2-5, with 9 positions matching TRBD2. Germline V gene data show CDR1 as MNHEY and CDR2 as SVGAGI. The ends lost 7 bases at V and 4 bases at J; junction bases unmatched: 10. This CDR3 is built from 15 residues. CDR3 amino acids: CASTEGSGSGETQYF. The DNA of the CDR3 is TGTGCCAGCACCGAAGGTAGCGGGAGCGGAGAGACCCAGTACTTC.

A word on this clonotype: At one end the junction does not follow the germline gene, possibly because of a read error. CDR3 in amino acids: CASSPWGLNYGYTF. The DNA of the CDR3 is TGTGCCAGCAGTCCATGGGGGTTAAACTATGGCTACACCTTC. The chain carries TRBV24-1 and TRBJ1-2, with D possibly being TRBD1 (5 bases). This CDR3 region has 14 residues. Per germline, CDR1 KGHDR and CDR2 SFDVKD.

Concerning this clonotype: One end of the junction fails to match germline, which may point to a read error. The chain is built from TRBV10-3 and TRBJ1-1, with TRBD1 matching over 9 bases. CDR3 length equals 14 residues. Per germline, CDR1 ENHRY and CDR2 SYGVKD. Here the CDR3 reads CASSSQGAGDVAFF. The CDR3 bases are TGTGCCAGCAGTTCACAGGGGGCGGGTGACGTGGCTTTCTTT.

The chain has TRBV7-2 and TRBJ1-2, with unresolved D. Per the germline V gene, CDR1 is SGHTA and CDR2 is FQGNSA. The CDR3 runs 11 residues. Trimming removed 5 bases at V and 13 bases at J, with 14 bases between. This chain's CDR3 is CASSPRGDRTF. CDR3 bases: TGTGCCAGCAGCCCCCGGGGAGATCGCACCTTC. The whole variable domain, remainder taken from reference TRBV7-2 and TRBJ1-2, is GAGVSQSPSNKVTEKGKDVELRCDPISGHTALYWYRQSLGQGLEFLIYFQGNSAPDKSGLPSDRFSAERTGGSVSTLTIQRTQQEDSAVYLCASSPRGDRTFGSGTRLTVV.

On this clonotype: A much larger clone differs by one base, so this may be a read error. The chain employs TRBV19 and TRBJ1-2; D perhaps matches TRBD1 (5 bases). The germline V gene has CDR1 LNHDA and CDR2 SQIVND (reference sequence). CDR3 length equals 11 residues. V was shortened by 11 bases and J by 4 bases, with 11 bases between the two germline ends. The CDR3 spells CADGTAYGYTF. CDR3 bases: TGTGCCGACGGGACGGCCTATGGCTACACCTTC.

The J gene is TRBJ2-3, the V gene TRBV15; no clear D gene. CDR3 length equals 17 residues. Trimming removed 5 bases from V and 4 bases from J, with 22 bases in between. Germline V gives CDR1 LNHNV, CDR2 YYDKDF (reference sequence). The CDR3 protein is CATSGLTIGPPPDTQYF. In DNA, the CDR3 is TGTGCCACCAGCGGGCTCACCATAGGTCCTCCCCCAGATACGCAGTATTTT.

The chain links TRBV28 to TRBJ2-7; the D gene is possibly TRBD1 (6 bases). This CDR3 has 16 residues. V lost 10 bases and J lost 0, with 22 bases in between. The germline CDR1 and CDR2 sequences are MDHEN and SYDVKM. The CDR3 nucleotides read TGTGCCATCCAGAGATCGGGACACCAGAACTCCTACGAGCAGTACTTC. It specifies CAIQRSGHQNSYEQYF.

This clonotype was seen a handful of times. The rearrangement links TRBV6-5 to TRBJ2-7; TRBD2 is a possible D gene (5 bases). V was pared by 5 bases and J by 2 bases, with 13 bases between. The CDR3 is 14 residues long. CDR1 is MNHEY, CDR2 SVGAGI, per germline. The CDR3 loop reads CASSPGINAYEQYF. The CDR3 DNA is TGTGCCAGCAGTCCCGGGATTAACGCCTACGAGCAGTACTTC.

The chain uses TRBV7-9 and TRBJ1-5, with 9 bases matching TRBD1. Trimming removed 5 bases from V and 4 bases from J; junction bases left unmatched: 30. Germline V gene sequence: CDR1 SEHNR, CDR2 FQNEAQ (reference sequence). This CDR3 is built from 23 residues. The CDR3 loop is CASSPSPPPAWTDRGKGNQPQHF. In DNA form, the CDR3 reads TGTGCCAGCAGCCCCAGTCCCCCTCCCGCTTGGACGGACAGGGGAAAAGGTAATCAGCCCCAGCATTTT.